This T cell receptor (beta chain) was observed in a study of blood T cell repertoires in COVID-19. The CDR3 length is 14 residues. The V end was cut by 4 bases, the J end by 5 bases, with 14 bases between. Germline CDR1 and CDR2: SGHVS and FNYEAQ. In the original workflow: Amplification from reference gene primers served as the basis for estimated nucleated cell counts. Method: immunoSEQ multiplex PCR; TCRdb's copy keeps in-frame clones and lacks some. Clone size and V and J calls were adopted from that table, with D and trimming inferred from the DNA. Of under 500,000 clones in the sample, roughly 89% were seen once.

The sample comprised peripheral blood. V is TRBV7-6 and J is TRBJ2-5, with a tentative D call TRBD2 (7 bases). The source of this sequence is a woman aged 25 to 39 with acute or convalescent COVID-19. In nucleotides, the CDR3 is TGTGCCAGCAGCTCCCCGGGGGGCGGGGAGACCCAGTACTTC. Its protein product is CASSSPGGGETQYF.